What follows describes a single TCR beta chain. This clone was observed a handful of times. Its antigen is not yet known. Base qualities are not provided; no much larger clone lies one nucleotide away. The protocol used for the library was the immunoSEQ multiplex PCR assay. For the multiplex PCR, a mixture combining 60 forward primers for TCR Vbeta segments and 13 reverse primers for TCR Jbeta segments was used. Amplification of the CDR3 region of rearranged TCR beta genes was performed with a multiplex PCR assay on genomic DNA. The amplified TCR beta libraries were sequenced on the Illumina HiSeq System as 87-base-pair reads. The authors' analysis ran thus. Across the roughly 640 repertoires, a later analysis counted roughly 77 million unique TCR beta chains, 8.5 million to 12 million of which were shared by at least two donors. Raw reads were error-corrected and collapsed into unique sequences by a nearest-neighbor algorithm in which closely related sequences were merged to remove PCR and sequencing errors. To assign V, D and J gene segments, CDR3 sequences were aligned to IMGT reference sequences. For a sequence to be retained, a match of at least six nucleotides was required to both a V gene segment and a J gene segment. A rearrangement was called productive if the CDR3 had no stop codons and remained in frame with V and J, and every other rearrangement was called non-productive. CDR3 was defined by IMGT convention, running from the second conserved V-encoded cysteine to the conserved J-encoded phenylalanine. Sequences without an unambiguous match to a single V gene segment were excluded from the earlier analysis of approximately 600 of the donors. An earlier analysis of several hundred of the donors called V segments functional above 56.7% productive rearrangements and segregating when the between-donor standard deviation exceeded 5%. A statistical classification framework was built to diagnose cytomegalovirus status from the catalog of TCR beta chain sequences. V and J gene assignment, in a later analysis, came from comparing TCR nucleotide sequences with IMGT/GENE-DB human TR gene sequences. A later analysis assigned CDR3 sequences and most-parsimonious VDJ recombination scenarios with the TCRdist pipeline. In a later analysis, each TCR beta chain was defined by its CDR3 amino acid sequence together with its V-gene family, and reads without a unique V-gene family were excluded. To address suspected cross-contamination and a sequencing artifact, a later analysis removed around 590 highly shared, low-generation-probability nucleotide sequences. In a later analysis, a clonal expansion index for each public chain was calculated from normalized within-repertoire ranks of inferred template counts. Generation probabilities in a later analysis came from a VDJ recombination model fitted to out-of-frame rearrangements, and those results were checked against IGoR. In a later analysis, hypergeometric tests were used to score TCR-TCR, TCR-HLA and TCR-CMV co-occurrence, with a repertoire-size bias correction applied to TCR pairs. In a later analysis, false discovery rates were estimated by permuting HLA or CMV assignments 20 times. A later analysis grouped co-occurring TCRs with DBSCAN, adding TCRdist sequence similarity when clustering within HLA-allele-positive subsets. For co-occurrence clustering, repertoires with fewer than 30,000 or more than 120,000 public chains were excluded, along with five repertoires with anomalous nucleotide sharing. TCRdb holds this immuneACCESS table with in-frame rearrangements only. Some clones are missing; in checked studies, unresolved V genes explain under half, and the rest has no known cause. V and J calls and clone size are copied from that table; D and trimming were computed from the DNA. A total of roughly 200,000 clones appear in this sample, about 13% of them only once. The ten largest clones take up more than 7% of the sample.

In total, approximately 610 healthy bone marrow donors made up the cohort. At the time of sampling, all cohort members were nominally healthy, though unrecorded immune exposures were likely present. The donor tested CMV seropositive, placing the donor among the approximately 290 seropositive members of the cohort. Every donor gave a peripheral blood sample, and the peripheral blood mononuclear cells from that sample were used for TCR beta sequencing. The Qiagen DNeasy Blood Extraction Kit was used to extract genomic DNA from the blood cell samples. The data were obtained in a study of cytomegalovirus exposure and HLA in healthy donors (TCRdb year 2017). About the study as a whole: In an earlier analysis of several hundred of the donors, around 290 Gb of sequence data and 117 million unique TCR beta sequences from 150 million to 200 million T cells were reported. An early release covering roughly 600 HLA-typed donors comprised about 300 gigabases of sequencing data and around 85 million unique TCR sequences. Among the approximately 400 genotyped donors, around 79% belonged to the genetic ancestry cluster associated with self-reported Caucasian donors. The study was designed to test whether signatures of past pathogen exposure could be identified by cataloging public T cell receptors. The study used immunosequencing to profile the T cell repertoires of 666 subjects and linked those repertoires to cytomegalovirus serostatus. In addition to the first cohort of 500 to 850 subjects, a separate validation cohort of 130 or so different subjects was used. High-throughput TCR immunosequencing, statistical association of individual TCRs with disease status, and machine learning were combined to predict cytomegalovirus infection status. A later analysis re-analyzed previously published TCR beta repertoires from hundreds of donors and added high-resolution HLA genotyping to study TCR occurrence patterns. The later analysis used no new phenotypic data to find candidate immune exposures, relying instead on TCR beta sequences and their occurrence across donors. In an earlier analysis of over 550 of the donors, high-throughput TCR beta sequencing was used to judge whether each TCR beta V gene segment behaved as functional or pseudogenic. Alongside the repertoire data, information on donor age, sex, ethnicity and CMV serostatus was compiled. In a later genetic analysis, genome-wide SNP genotypes for about three fifths of the roughly 670 donors were used, and that subset was treated as a discovery cohort. All discovery cohort repertoires had been generated on a single sequencing platform. Class I and class II HLA loci were covered by the typing at four-digit resolution. The number of typed donors differed by locus: about 620-640 for A, B, C, DRB1 and DQB1; some 540 for DQA1; over 600 for DPA1; and around 490 for DPB1. A handful of DR-DQ haplotypes were handled as single units for association and clustering because linkage in the cohort was strong. Across 300 to 500 genotyped donors of the cohort, an average of roughly 250,000 unique TCR beta nucleotide sequences per donor were sequenced, and around 20% of those sequences were non-productive. On the study overall, not on this receptor specifically: A later analysis reported that several top co-occurrence clusters appeared linked to parvovirus B19, influenza, CMV and Epstein-Barr virus. Only TCR beta chains were sequenced in this cohort, and the absence of alpha or paired-chain data limited detectable features. Three of the identified cytomegalovirus-associated TCR beta chains were confirmed in vitro to be specific for cytomegalovirus antigens. Because HLA typing was missing for some donors at each locus, association tests included only the typed subset. Across donors, most TCR sequences were observed very rarely, whereas some public TCRs were present in many individuals. Sequencing depth was assumed to be roughly uniform across donors in the presence/absence analyses, though that assumption may not hold. According to a later analysis, TCR association rates differed among HLA loci, with DRB1 alleles showing the most associated TCRs and HLA-C alleles showing the fewest. A further reported finding was that TCR beta sequences accurately predicted the HLA-A and HLA-B alleles for most subjects in the first cohort. Compared with equally common non-associated chains, HLA-associated TCR beta chains in a later analysis were more clonally expanded and had lower generation probabilities. Immune exposure information for the cohort was limited to CMV serostatus. A cluster of highly shared sequence variants was judged likely to represent a technical artifact of the sequencing pipeline. Because counts were too low, 15 to 20 rarely observed V segments, including chromosome 9 orphons, were excluded from the earlier analysis of a few hundred of the donors. When HLA alleles, especially DR and DQ, strongly co-occurred, TCR associations were difficult to assign to individual alleles. In an earlier analysis of approximately 590 of the donors, most TCR beta V segments appeared in productive rearrangements about 90% or about 30% of the time, broadly matching IMGT annotations. Cytomegalovirus status was reported to be diagnosed by the classifier with high specificity and sensitivity in both the original and validation cohorts. The study listed 164 TCR beta chains as associated with cytomegalovirus. At a false discovery rate of 0.05, a later analysis linked roughly 17,000 TCR beta sequences to specific HLA alleles. Most CMV-associated TCR beta chains appeared to be HLA-restricted in a later analysis, and the HLA associations seemed to be driven largely by CMV exposure. Because the 87-base-pair reads could not distinguish some IMGT-functional V segments, including TRBV6-2 and TRBV6-3, those segments were excluded. In a later genetic analysis, fewer N-insertions in productive TCRs were reported among donors in an Asian-associated ancestry cluster than the 666-donor mean. It was suggested by the authors that the approach could potentially be generalized to other disease states and immunological phenotypes. Linkage disequilibrium might explain the correlated functional status among segregating V segments, but an unknown experimental factor could not be ruled out. V-gene and J-gene trimming of TCR beta chains was associated with a missense DCLRE1C variant in a later genetic analysis, and the association was replicated in an independent cohort.

Reading from cysteine to phenylalanine, the CDR3 counts 14 amino acids. The sequence is cut down to CDR3 DNA, 42 bases in frame from base 1. The CDR1 and CDR2 encoded by the germline V gene (reference sequence) are LNHNV and YYDKDF. V loses 4 bases, J loses 5 bases, and the germline ends lie 12 bases apart. Sequenced material: PBMCs. This TCR was recovered from a man in his forties or fifties in good health and CMV-seropositive. This chain joins TRBV15 to TRBJ2-1; the D segment could be TRBD2, given 6 matching bases. In nucleotides, the sequence is TGTGCCACCAGCATAACGGGGGTAAACAATGAGCAGTTCTTC. This translates into CATSITGVNNEQFF.